Listed below are T cell receptor beta chains from one sample, sequenced in a study of OX40 agonist ivuxolimab in advanced cancers. The assay was immunoSEQ multiplex PCR, and TCRdb's table has in-frame clones only and misses some. This sample has approximately 77,000 clones, with approximately 84% found just once. The sample consisted of CD4+ or CD8+ T cells sorted from blood, taken in a trial of the OX40 agonist ivuxolimab. The source is an adult with an advanced solid tumor such as melanoma, head and neck, liver or kidney cancer. Both conserved end residues are part of each CDR3. The order of the fields is clone size, V gene, J gene, D gene, CDR3 DNA, CDR3 protein. A D gene is named only where the DNA matches it firmly. Not every row has a clone size; where given, it reads once, few, many or a size class.

clone_size: -
v_call: TRBV28
j_call: TRBJ1-1
d_call: TRBD1
cdr3_nt: TGTGCCAGCAGTTTATACGGGACAGGGGCACCGAACACTGAAGCTTTCTTT
cdr3_aa: CASSLYGTGAPNTEAFF

clone_size: -
v_call: TRBV14
j_call: TRBJ2-7
d_call: TRBD2
cdr3_nt: TGTGCCAGCAGCCAACTAGCGGGAGTCGGCGAGCAGTACTTC
cdr3_aa: CASSQLAGVGEQYF

clone_size: -
v_call: TRBV4-2
j_call: TRBJ1-4
d_call: TRBD1
cdr3_nt: TGTGCCAGCACCTATACCCCGGGACAGGGTAATGAAAAACTGTTTTTT
cdr3_aa: CASTYTPGQGNEKLFF

clone_size: once
v_call: TRBV28
j_call: TRBJ1-2
d_call: -
cdr3_nt: TGTGCCAGCACCAGTTCTGGGGAACCCTATGGCTACACCTTC
cdr3_aa: CASTSSGEPYGYTF

clone_size: few
v_call: TRBV7-9
j_call: TRBJ2-7
d_call: TRBD1
cdr3_nt: TGTGCCAGCAGCTTGAGGGGGCACGAGCAGTACTTC
cdr3_aa: CASSLRGHEQYF

clone_size: -
v_call: TRBV6-5
j_call: TRBJ2-7
d_call: -
cdr3_nt: TGTGCCAGCAGTTCACCTTACGAGCAGTACTTC
cdr3_aa: CASSSPYEQYF

clone_size: -
v_call: TRBV7-2
j_call: TRBJ2-5
d_call: -
cdr3_nt: TGTGCCAGCAGCTCCCGGGGGACCCAGTACTTC
cdr3_aa: CASSSRGTQYF

clone_size: -
v_call: TRBV2
j_call: TRBJ2-7
d_call: -
cdr3_nt: TGTGCCAGCTTGAAAGGTGGAACCCCCTACGAGCAGTACTTC
cdr3_aa: CASLKGGTPYEQYF

clone_size: few
v_call: TRBV5-8
j_call: TRBJ1-1
d_call: -
cdr3_nt: TGTGCCAGCAGCTTGGTAGGGAAGGCTTTCTTT
cdr3_aa: CASSLVGKAFF

clone_size: -
v_call: TRBV2
j_call: TRBJ2-3
d_call: TRBD2
cdr3_nt: TGTGCCAGCAGGAGACTTAGACTAGCAGATAAAGATACGCAGTATTTT
cdr3_aa: CASRRLRLADKDTQYF

clone_size: -
v_call: TRBV9
j_call: TRBJ1-4
d_call: -
cdr3_nt: TGTGCCAGCAGCGTATATGACTCTGAAAAACTGTTTTTT
cdr3_aa: CASSVYDSEKLFF

clone_size: -
v_call: TRBV2
j_call: TRBJ1-5
d_call: -
cdr3_nt: TGTGCCAGCTCGGGGGTGATTAGGGGGCCCCAGCATTTT
cdr3_aa: CASSGVIRGPQHF

clone_size: -
v_call: TRBV19
j_call: TRBJ2-1
d_call: -
cdr3_nt: TGTGCCAGTAGTTTCAGGCCCCCGGACAGCTCCAATGAGCAGTTCTTC
cdr3_aa: CASSFRPPDSSNEQFF

clone_size: once
v_call: TRBV5-4
j_call: TRBJ1-2
d_call: -
cdr3_nt: TGTGCCAGCAGCTTGGATTCTGCAGGGGACTATGGCTACACCTTC
cdr3_aa: CASSLDSAGDYGYTF

clone_size: -
v_call: TRBV9
j_call: TRBJ2-3
d_call: -
cdr3_nt: TGTGCCAGCAGCGTTAGCGGAACTAGCACAGATACGCAGTATTTT
cdr3_aa: CASSVSGTSTDTQYF

clone_size: -
v_call: TRBV18
j_call: TRBJ1-6
d_call: -
cdr3_nt: TGTGCCAGCTCACCCAGCGGGGTGGATTCACCCCTCCACTTT
cdr3_aa: CASSPSGVDSPLHF

clone_size: -
v_call: TRBV9
j_call: TRBJ1-1
d_call: -
cdr3_nt: TGTGCCAGCAGCGTAGCGGCAGGGGAATATCAGGCGATGAACACTGAAGCTTTCTTT
cdr3_aa: CASSVAAGEYQAMNTEAFF

clone_size: -
v_call: TRBV5-1
j_call: TRBJ2-5
d_call: TRBD2
cdr3_nt: TGCGCCAGCAGCTTGGTTAGCGGGCAAGAGACCCAGTACTTC
cdr3_aa: CASSLVSGQETQYF

clone_size: -
v_call: TRBV28
j_call: TRBJ1-5
d_call: -
cdr3_nt: TGTGCCAGCAGTCCACTTCACCTAGAGGTCAATCAGCCCCAGCATTTT
cdr3_aa: CASSPLHLEVNQPQHF

clone_size: few
v_call: TRBV14
j_call: TRBJ1-1
d_call: -
cdr3_nt: TGTGCCAGCAGCCCCTACCCGGACACTGAAGCTTTCTTT
cdr3_aa: CASSPYPDTEAFF

clone_size: -
v_call: TRBV6-4
j_call: TRBJ2-1
d_call: -
cdr3_nt: TGTGCCAGCAGTGACTCGAGTCTGACGCCTCAGCAGTTCTTC
cdr3_aa: CASSDSSLTPQQFF

clone_size: -
v_call: TRBV28
j_call: TRBJ2-7
d_call: TRBD2
cdr3_nt: TGTGCCAGCAGTGCTTTGGTAGCGGGAGGTTTGTACGAGCAGTACTTC
cdr3_aa: CASSALVAGGLYEQYF

clone_size: -
v_call: TRBV7-9
j_call: TRBJ1-1
d_call: -
cdr3_nt: TGTGCCAGCAGCCCTCAAGAGGGGACTGAAGCTTTCTTT
cdr3_aa: CASSPQEGTEAFF

clone_size: -
v_call: TRBV5-4
j_call: TRBJ1-2
d_call: -
cdr3_nt: TGTGCCAGCAGCTTGGAGTGGGCAGGAGGGGGCTACACCTTC
cdr3_aa: CASSLEWAGGGYTF

clone_size: -
v_call: TRBV2
j_call: TRBJ1-1
d_call: -
cdr3_nt: TGTGCCAGCGCGACAGAGTGGGGGACTGAAGCTTTCTTT
cdr3_aa: CASATEWGTEAFF

clone_size: -
v_call: TRBV6-5
j_call: TRBJ1-1
d_call: -
cdr3_nt: TGTGCCAGCAGTTACTCGACCAATATGGGGCTTGAAGCTTTCTTT
cdr3_aa: CASSYSTNMGLEAFF

clone_size: -
v_call: TRBV6-5
j_call: TRBJ2-2
d_call: TRBD2
cdr3_nt: TGTGCCAGCAGACTAGCGGGGGACACCGGGGAGCTGTTTTTT
cdr3_aa: CASRLAGDTGELFF

clone_size: -
v_call: TRBV19
j_call: TRBJ1-1
d_call: TRBD1
cdr3_nt: TGTGCCAGTAGTACCGGACAGGACACTGAAGCTTTCTTT
cdr3_aa: CASSTGQDTEAFF

clone_size: -
v_call: TRBV6-1
j_call: TRBJ1-3
d_call: -
cdr3_nt: TGTGCCAGCAGTGAGGGGGACGGCCGCTCTGGAAACACCATATATTTT
cdr3_aa: CASSEGDGRSGNTIYF

clone_size: -
v_call: TRBV10-3
j_call: TRBJ1-2
d_call: TRBD1
cdr3_nt: TGTGCCATCAGTGGGGACAGCTATGGCTACACCTTC
cdr3_aa: CAISGDSYGYTF

clone_size: -
v_call: TRBV11-2
j_call: TRBJ2-3
d_call: -
cdr3_nt: TGTGCCAGCAGCTACACACTTACAGGGTTTGGCACAGATACGCAGTATTTT
cdr3_aa: CASSYTLTGFGTDTQYF

clone_size: -
v_call: TRBV28
j_call: TRBJ1-2
d_call: -
cdr3_nt: TGTGCCAGCAGTTTGTGGTATGGCTACACCTTC
cdr3_aa: CASSLWYGYTF

clone_size: -
v_call: TRBV5-1
j_call: TRBJ2-5
d_call: -
cdr3_nt: TGCGCCAGCAAGCGACTAGGGCTCCAGGAGACCCAGTACTTC
cdr3_aa: CASKRLGLQETQYF

clone_size: -
v_call: TRBV6-1
j_call: TRBJ2-5
d_call: TRBD1
cdr3_nt: TGTGCCAGCAATTCCGGACAGGGGAATATGGAGACCCAGTACTTC
cdr3_aa: CASNSGQGNMETQYF

clone_size: once
v_call: TRBV28
j_call: TRBJ2-2
d_call: -
cdr3_nt: TGTGCCACCCTATGGTCTTCGAACACCGGGGAGCTGTTTTTT
cdr3_aa: CATLWSSNTGELFF

clone_size: -
v_call: TRBV6-1
j_call: TRBJ1-6
d_call: -
cdr3_nt: TGTGCCAGCAGTCAGAAAGACGTTGAACCCCTCCACTTT
cdr3_aa: CASSQKDVEPLHF